The clone carrying this TCR beta chain was counted many times. Its specificity is unknown. The data belong to a study of response to subunit inactivated influenza vaccine. Findings and limits, study-wide: Few additional T cells are recruited per seasonal influenza vaccination, authors suggested.

From the RT-PCR reads, TCRdb called clonotypes with MiXCR, one entry per CDR3 protein. The sample holds 500,000 to 600,000 distinct CDR3 sequences; about an eighth are singletons and the top ten take roughly 10%. The CDR3 contains 13 residues. J gave up 11 bases and V 6 bases, and 10 bases lay outside the gene matches. V is TRBV12-3 or TRBV12-4 and J is TRBJ2-1, with TRBD1 identical over 7 bases. The clonotype was recovered from a man aged 50 to 60 who received an inactivated influenza vaccine. The source was PBMCs from blood, collected on the day of vaccination. CDR3 DNA: TGTGCCAGCAGCTCGGGGACAGACACCAAGCAGTTCTTC. Protein product: CASSSGTDTKQFF.